This TCR beta chain was recovered during a study of blood T cell repertoires in COVID-19. The overall study: Acute-phase and convalescent COVID-19 samples originated in the United States, Italy and Spain. The analysed material was cDNA or gDNA that came from T cells, B-cell-depleted T cells, or PBMCs.

How the authors handled the data: Reference gene primer amplification gave estimated nucleated cell counts. Libraries were prepared by immunoSEQ multiplex PCR; TCRdb keeps only in-frame clonotypes and omits some of them. D and trimming were read from the DNA, whereas the V and J calls and clone size are those reported in that table. This table has nearly 15,000 clones, 80% to 90% appearing once. The V gene's germline CDR1 is ENHRY and CDR2 SYGVKD. The CDR3 runs to 13 residues. Trimming cost V 3 bases and J 3 bases; bases outside gene matches: 1. This sequence originates from a human donor in a cohort sampled during active COVID-19. V gene TRBV10-3 combines with J gene TRBJ2-7; TRBD2 aligns across 8 bases. Sample: peripheral blood. This chain's CDR3 is CAISDAGGYEQYF. The CDR3 DNA reads TGTGCCATCAGTGATGCGGGGGGCTACGAGCAGTACTTC.